The T cell receptor (beta chain) described here comes from a study of cytomegalovirus exposure and HLA in healthy donors. Clones were read by immunoSEQ multiplex PCR, and TCRdb kept only the in-frame ones, dropping some. The sample yields 150,000 to 170,000 clones, around 83% seen once. Per the germline V gene, CDR1 is SEHNR and CDR2 is FQNEAQ (reference sequence). CDR3 length: 14 amino acids. V lost 7 bases, J lost 1 base, and 13 bases lay in between. The study's findings and limits: A few CMV-associated chains were confirmed in vitro to be specific for CMV antigens. High sensitivity and specificity were reportedly achieved when the classifier diagnosed cytomegalovirus status. Rarity characterized most TCR sequences, yet some public TCRs appeared in many donors.

This clone has a handful of counts. Its specificity is not known. The origin of this receptor is a human donor in good health. Sequencing used PBMCs. The chain is built from TRBV7-9 and TRBJ1-1; D is possibly TRBD1 (6 bases). The CDR3 DNA is TGTGCCAGCACCCATGGGACATCGAACACTGAAGCTTTCTTT. Protein sequence: CASTHGTSNTEAFF.